This paragraph covers one T cell receptor beta chain sequence. The sample holds a few counts of this clonotype. Its antigen is not yet known. Base quality data are lacking; no much larger clone is found one base away. This sample is part of a study of blood T cells in healthy people across ages (dated by TCRdb to 2015 to 2017). For context, the study as a whole: In model experiments, template switching captured roughly one uniquely barcoded TCR beta cDNA molecule for every two T cells. To track age-related changes in TCR beta repertoire diversity, the study relied on deep sequencing normalized with unique cDNA molecular identifiers. The donors were split into four age groups: young (average 16 years), middle-aged (around 40), aged (62) and long-lived (approximately 80). Two additional independent replicas of 1 million unique cDNA reads from the same blood draw were analyzed for two donors (one aged 18 to 30 and one aged 80 or older).

Deletion took 0 bases off V and 4 bases off J, with a span of 12 bases between the germline ends. CDR1 LGHNA and CDR2 YSLEER are derived from the germline V gene. The CDR3 goes from the cysteine to the phenylalanine over 15 residues. The retained sequence is limited to the CDR3, 45 bases, with the frame set at the first base. The library was obtained by 5' RACE. Sequenced using an Illumina HiSeq 2500. A second PCR of 7 to 11 cycles was run with a J-beta primer mix and a sample-barcoded 5' primer. Each TCR beta cDNA molecule received a unique molecular identifier from a template-switch 5' adaptor carrying 12 random nucleotides. Each sample yielded at least 2.5 million CDR3-containing paired-end reads. First-strand cDNA was synthesized from all RNA with the Mint cDNA synthesis kit, primed by a TRBC-specific oligonucleotide. All cDNA was treated with uracil-DNA glycosylase and then went through a first 18-cycle PCR with the universal primers M1SS and BC2_uni_R. The paper's processing steps were these. For normalization, 1 million high-quality reads, each with a distinct molecular identifier, were randomly selected from each sample. Reads sharing molecular identifiers were discarded rather than binned into consensus sequences. MiTCR, run with a Q25 quality threshold and the strictest error-elimination algorithm, handled CDR3 identification, clonotype clustering and error correction. Lower-bound total TCR beta diversity was estimated with a nonparametric unseen species model using Euler transformation. The public sequencing data were trimmed at Q25 with fastp and processed into clonotypes with MiXCR by TCRdb, which kept only in-frame beta chains. Each CDR3 protein appears once, grouped with its most common genes and DNA. The V and J calls and clone size come from TCRdb's table, not from the authors' own analysis. The sample includes about 930,000 distinct CDR3 sequences, with 25% to 35% observed a single time. Approximately 10% of the sample belongs to the ten largest clones.

Paper-wide results and their limitations: The percentage of naive T cells measured by flow cytometry correlated strongly with observed TCR beta diversity. Since profiling was done on bulk unsorted PBMCs, naive and antigen-experienced compartments could not be conclusively compared. Because donor CMV infection status was unknown, age-related changes in expanded clonotypes were potentially confounded. As age increased, observed TCR beta diversity per million T cells dropped in a roughly linear way, and a significant reduction was already evident by age 40. Estimates of total diversity from one million sequenced T cells were regarded as lower bounds and underestimates. Compared with the aged group, more naive CD4+ T cells, fewer expanded clones and increased TCR diversity were shown by the long-lived group, suggesting age selection.

Systemically healthy Caucasian individuals from Russia, roughly 40 in total and aged roughly 6 to 100 years, were included as donors. Each donor gave roughly 11 milliliters of peripheral blood, drawn into EDTA-treated Vacutainer tubes. Ficoll-Paque density-gradient centrifugation was used to isolate PBMCs, with at least 6.5 million per sample. Total RNA was extracted from PBMCs with Trizol reagent, with at least 5 micrograms obtained per sample. Naive CD45RAhigh/CD27high T cell percentages were measured by flow cytometry on a PBMC aliquot from every donor. These data also featured in a second study, about T cells of mothers and their children. As the second study states: Nine systemically healthy Caucasian individuals, comprising three mothers and their six children, were included as donors. cDNA synthesis consumed the entire amount of extracted RNA, loaded at around 1.5 ug RNA in each 15 ul reaction. In the second PCR, the M1S primer added sample barcodes and 2-4 random nucleotides. Over 9 million TCR beta CDR3 reads came from each mother, compared with millions of reads from each child. In both related and unrelated pairs, thymic selection shapes the output of TCR recombination in a similar way, with inherited differences having only a minor effect. Related mother-child pairs always showed normalized repertoire overlap that was slightly higher than in unrelated mother-child pairs, though the difference was never significant. With a sensitivity of about 100 clones per million clonotypes, no persistent microchimeric T cell clones were detected. Deep NGS was used in the study to compare the TCR beta repertoires of mothers and children and to look for features that separate related mother-child pairs from unrelated individuals. The mean age was around 40 +/- 4 years for the mothers and about 10 +/- 4 years for the children. After adapter ligation with NEBNext reagents, the libraries were sequenced on Illumina HiSeq 2000 with 100+100 nt paired-end reads. Mother and child libraries were prepared a month apart and sequenced in separate runs to prevent cross-contamination. For each donor, somewhere between roughly 500,000 and 2,100,000 distinct TCR beta clonotypes were identified. Naive TCR beta clonotypes were estimated from low-frequency clonotypes matched to each donor's FACS-determined naive share, without sorting.

The sequenced sample consisted of blood. The chain employs TRBV4-3 and TRBJ1-2, with TRBD1 perhaps the D gene, on 5 matching bases. The source of this sequence is a middle-aged woman in good health. The CDR3 region: CASSQDPTEGYGYTF. In nucleotide form, the sequence is TGCGCCAGCAGCCAAGACCCGACAGAGGGCTATGGCTACACCTTC.